This T cell receptor beta chain is from a study of blood T cell repertoires in COVID-19. V shed 6 bases and J shed 0 bases, with 12 bases lying between them. Germline CDR1 is MNHEY and CDR2 is SMNVEV (reference sequence). The CDR3 runs to 14 residues. In its sample, this clone was seen once. The repertoire was sequenced with immunoSEQ multiplex PCR; TCRdb's copy has only in-frame clones and lacks some. The sample comprises a few hundred thousand clones, about 90% of which are singletons, and under 3% rests with the top ten. This clonotype was sampled from a person aged 18 to 30 with COVID-19, enrolled during active disease. J is TRBJ2-7 and V is TRBV27; D may be TRBD1 (5 bases). Sequencing was done on a sample of peripheral blood. The CDR3: CASSRDRNSYEQYF. The CDR3 nucleotides are TGTGCCAGCAGCCGAGACAGAAACTCCTACGAGCAGTACTTC.